Here is one T cell receptor beta chain with its context. This record comes from a study of cytomegalovirus exposure and HLA in healthy donors. PCR involved 60 Vbeta and 13 Jbeta primers. Method: immunoSEQ multiplex PCR; TCRdb's copy keeps in-frame clones and lacks some. Here the sample spans roughly 120,000 clones, 74% being singletons. This TCR was sampled from a man aged 25-45 years in good health and CMV-seropositive. The sample consisted of PBMCs.

The CDR3, as DNA: TGTGCCAGCAGCACACAATCGAACACTGAAGCTTTCTTT. The encoded protein is CASSTQSNTEAFF. The V and J genes are TRBV7-3 and TRBJ1-1; D is undetermined. Trimming took off 5 bases at V and 1 base at J, with 8 bases between the two ends. Germline lookup yields CDR1 SGHTA and CDR2 FQGTGA. The CDR3 consists of 13 residues.